A single sample gave rise to the 14 T cell receptor beta chains below, sequenced in a study of T cells of healthy individuals. One entry per CDR3 protein, called by TCRdb with MiXCR from the 5' RACE reads. The data contain 53,000 or so distinct CDR3 sequences, over 12% of them singletons. These receptors all come from a human donor in good health.

The chain recombines TRBV2 with TRBJ2-1, with a tentative D call TRBD1 (6 bases). CDR1 and CDR2 from the germline V gene are SNHLY and FYNNEI. V lost 8 bases to trimming and J lost 7 bases, with 18 bases between them. The CDR3 sequence is 14 residues long. CDR3 coding DNA: TGTGCCAGCGCCCCAGGGGCAGGGGTTAATGAGCAGTTCTTC. This sequence encodes CASAPGAGVNEQFF.

This clonotype was picked up many times. The chain employs TRBV29-1 and TRBJ2-1, with 10 nucleotides matching TRBD1. The ends lost 8 bases at V and 7 bases at J; junction bases unmatched: 8. The CDR3 totals 13 residues. The germline V gene encodes CDR1 SQVTM and CDR2 ANQGSEA. The CDR3 protein is CSRPGQGFNEQFF. The CDR3 coding sequence is TGCAGCCGACCGGGACAGGGGTTTAATGAGCAGTTCTTC.

The V gene is TRBV5-5, the J gene TRBJ2-2; 7 nucleotides match TRBD2. Germline V gene lookup returns CDR1 SGHKS and CDR2 YYEKEE (reference sequence). J was trimmed by 3 bases and V by 4 bases; bases with no gene match: 6. The CDR3 has 15 residues. The CDR3 spells CASSRTRADTGELFF. The CDR3 region has the DNA TGTGCCAGCAGCCGGACTAGGGCCGACACCGGGGAGCTGTTTTTT.

The rearrangement uses TRBV20-1 and TRBJ2-3; D uncertain. V lost 0 bases and J lost 7, with 14 bases in between. There are 14 residues in the CDR3. Germline V CDR1 and CDR2: DFQATT, SNEGSKA (reference sequence). The CDR3 here is CSARDILGSNTQYF. Here the CDR3 DNA reads TGCAGTGCTAGAGATATACTCGGGTCGAATACGCAGTATTTT.

A few counts support this clonotype. This sequence joins TRBV6-5 and TRBJ2-7, with 7 positions matching TRBD1. CDR3 length: 14 residues. The germline V gene has CDR1 MNHEY and CDR2 SVGAGI. The ends lost 0 bases at V and 1 base at J; junction bases unmatched: 0. Here the CDR3 reads CASSYSGQSYEQYF. In nucleotides, the CDR3 is TGTGCCAGCAGTTACTCGGGACAGTCCTACGAGCAGTACTTC.

This clonotype was detected a few times. This rearrangement joins TRBV4-3 to TRBJ2-1; 7 bases match TRBD2. V dropped 0 bases and J dropped 7; count of bases not matched to a gene: 12. This CDR3 spans 17 amino acids. Germline loops: CDR1 LGHNA, CDR2 YSLEER. The CDR3 protein is CASSQESRETIGNEQFF. CDR3 nucleotide sequence: TGCGCCAGCAGCCAAGAATCGCGGGAGACGATTGGAAATGAGCAGTTCTTC.

The chain is built from TRBV14 and TRBJ2-1; D is unclear. There are 15 residues in the CDR3. Germline loops: CDR1 SGHDN, CDR2 FVKESK. Trimming took 4 bases from V and 6 from J, leaving 16 bases between them. Here the CDR3 reads CASSLTGAPANEQFF. The CDR3 DNA reads as TGTGCCAGCAGCCTAACCGGCGCACCGGCCAATGAGCAGTTCTTC.

This clonotype was counted a few times. V and J are TRBV30 and TRBJ1-1; D not certain. This CDR3 has 13 residues. Germline CDR1 reads GTSNPN; CDR2 reads SVGIG (reference sequence). Trimming removed 0 bases from V and 4 bases from J, with 9 bases in between. The CDR3 loop reads CAWSVWGSTEAFF. The CDR3 DNA reads as TGTGCCTGGAGTGTGTGGGGTAGCACTGAAGCTTTCTTT.

This clonotype was recorded at least ten times. The chain joins TRBV5-1 to TRBJ1-2; D gene unclear. Per the germline V gene, CDR1 is SGHRS and CDR2 is YFSETQ. V shed 0 bases and J shed 5 bases, with 11 bases lying between them. This CDR3 has 14 amino acids. Written as DNA, the CDR3 is TGCGCCAGCAGCTTGGATGCGGGAAAGTATGGCTACACCTTC. This encodes CASSLDAGKYGYTF.

This clonotype was detected ten times or more. The V and J genes are TRBV12-3 or TRBV12-4 and TRBJ2-7, with D possibly matching TRBD2 (5 bases). V was trimmed by 4 bases and J by 3 bases, leaving 7 bases between them. This CDR3 has 12 residues. CDR3 DNA: TGTGCCAGCAGTTGGGCGGGCTACGAGCAGTACTTC. This gives the protein CASSWAGYEQYF.

This clonotype showed up many times. The CDR3 sequence: CASSQGYEQYF. CDR3 bases: TGTGCCAGCAGTCAGGGCTACGAGCAGTACTTC. The gene calls are TRBV25-1 and TRBJ2-7, with D tentatively TRBD1 (5 bases). The CDR3 runs 11 residues. V lost 5 bases and J lost 3, with 5 bases in between. Per the germline V gene, CDR1 is MGHDK and CDR2 is SYGVNS.

V usage is TRBV9 and J usage is TRBJ2-3; TRBD1 is a possible D gene (6 bases). Between the trimmed V and J ends, which lost 3 bases and 4 bases, there was a span of 15 bases. Germline loops: CDR1 SGDLS, CDR2 YYNGEE. The CDR3 runs to 15 residues. CDR3 loop: CASSDTGRRPDTQYF. Here the CDR3 DNA reads TGTGCCAGCAGCGATACAGGGAGAAGGCCAGATACGCAGTATTTT.

The CDR3 reads CASSMARVGETQYF. CDR3 DNA sequence: TGTGCCAGTAGTATGGCCAGGGTCGGGGAGACCCAGTACTTC. This chain joins TRBV19 and TRBJ2-5, with D possibly being TRBD1 (5 bases). The CDR3 spans 14 residues. Per the germline V gene, CDR1 is LNHDA and CDR2 is SQIVND (reference sequence). V lost 3 bases and J 5 bases, leaving 13 bases between the germline ends.

This clonotype was detected many times. The chain couples TRBV30 to TRBJ1-2; D possibly corresponds to TRBD1 (5 bases). This CDR3 spans 16 amino acids. Germline V gene sequence: CDR1 GTSNPN, CDR2 SVGIG (reference sequence). With 0 bases removed from V and 4 bases from J, the gap between germline ends came to 18 bases. Written as DNA, the CDR3 is TGTGCCTGGAGTGTACCCGCCTTCAGACAGTCCTATGGCTACACCTTC. This codes for CAWSVPAFRQSYGYTF. Combining the CDR3 with reference TRBV30 and TRBJ1-2 gives the whole variable domain SQTIHQWPATLVQPVGSPLSLECTVEGTSNPNLYWYRQAAGRGLQLLFYSVGIGQISSEVPQNLSASRPQDRQFILSSKKLLLSDSGFYLCAWSVPAFRQSYGYTFGSGTRLTVV.